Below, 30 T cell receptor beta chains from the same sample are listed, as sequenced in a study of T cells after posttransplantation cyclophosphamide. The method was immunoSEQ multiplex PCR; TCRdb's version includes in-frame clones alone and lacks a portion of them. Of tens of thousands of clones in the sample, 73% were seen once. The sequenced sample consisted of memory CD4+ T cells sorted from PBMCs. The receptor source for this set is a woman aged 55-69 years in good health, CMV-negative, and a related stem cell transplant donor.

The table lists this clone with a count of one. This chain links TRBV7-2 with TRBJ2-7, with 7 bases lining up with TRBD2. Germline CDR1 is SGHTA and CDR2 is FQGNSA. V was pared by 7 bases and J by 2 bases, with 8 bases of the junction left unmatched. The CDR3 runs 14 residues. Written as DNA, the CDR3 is TGTGCCAGCAAGAGCGAAGCGGGGACCTACGAGCAGTACTTC. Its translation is CASKSEAGTYEQYF.

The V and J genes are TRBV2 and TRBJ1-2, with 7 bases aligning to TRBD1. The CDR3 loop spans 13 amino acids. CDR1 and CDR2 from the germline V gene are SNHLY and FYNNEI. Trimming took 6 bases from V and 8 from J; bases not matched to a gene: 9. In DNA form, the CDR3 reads TGTGCCAGCAGGAAGGGACAGCTTGGAGGCTACACCTTC. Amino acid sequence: CASRKGQLGGYTF.

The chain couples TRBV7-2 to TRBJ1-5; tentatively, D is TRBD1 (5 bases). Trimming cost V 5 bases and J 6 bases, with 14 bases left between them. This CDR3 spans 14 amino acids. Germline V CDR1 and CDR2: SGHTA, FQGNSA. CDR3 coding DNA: TGTGCCAGCAGCGGGGGGGGGTCTGGTCAGCCCCAGCATTTT. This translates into CASSGGGSGQPQHF.

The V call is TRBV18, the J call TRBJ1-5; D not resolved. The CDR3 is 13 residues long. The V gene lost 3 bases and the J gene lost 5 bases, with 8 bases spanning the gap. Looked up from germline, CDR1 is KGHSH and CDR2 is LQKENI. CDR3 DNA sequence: TGTGCCAGCTCACCGGGCCCTGATCAGCCCCAGCATTTT. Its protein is CASSPGPDQPQHF.

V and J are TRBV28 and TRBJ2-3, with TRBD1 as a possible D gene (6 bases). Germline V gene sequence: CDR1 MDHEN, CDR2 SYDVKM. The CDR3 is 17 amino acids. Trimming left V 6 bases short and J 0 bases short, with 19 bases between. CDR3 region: CASSRNNRQASTDTQYF. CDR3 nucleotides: TGTGCCAGCAGCCGTAACAACAGACAGGCTAGCACAGATACGCAGTATTTT.

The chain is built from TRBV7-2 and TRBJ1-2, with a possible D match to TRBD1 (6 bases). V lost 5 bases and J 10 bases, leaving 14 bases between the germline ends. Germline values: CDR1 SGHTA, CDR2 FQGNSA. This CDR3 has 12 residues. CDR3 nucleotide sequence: TGTGCCAGCAGCCAAGTACAGGGTCCCTACACCTTC. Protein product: CASSQVQGPYTF.

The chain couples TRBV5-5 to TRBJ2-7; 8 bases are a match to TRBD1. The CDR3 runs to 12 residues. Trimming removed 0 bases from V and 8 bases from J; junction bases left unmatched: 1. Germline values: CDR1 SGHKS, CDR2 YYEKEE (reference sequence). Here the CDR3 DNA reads TGTGCCAGCAGCTTGGGACAGGGGCAGCAGTACTTC. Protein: CASSLGQGQQYF.

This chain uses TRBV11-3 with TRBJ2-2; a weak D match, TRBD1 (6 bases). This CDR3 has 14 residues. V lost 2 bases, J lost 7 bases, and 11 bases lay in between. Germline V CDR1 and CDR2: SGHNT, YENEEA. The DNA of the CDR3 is TGTGCCAGCAGCTTAACAGGGAAGGGCGGGGAGCTGTTTTTT. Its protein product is CASSLTGKGGELFF.

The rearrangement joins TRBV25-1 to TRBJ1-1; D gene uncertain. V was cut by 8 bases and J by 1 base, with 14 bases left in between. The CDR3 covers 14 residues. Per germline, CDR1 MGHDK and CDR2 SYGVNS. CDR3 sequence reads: CASRLTRQNTEAFF. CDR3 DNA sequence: TGTGCCAGCCGGCTCACCCGACAGAACACTGAAGCTTTCTTT.

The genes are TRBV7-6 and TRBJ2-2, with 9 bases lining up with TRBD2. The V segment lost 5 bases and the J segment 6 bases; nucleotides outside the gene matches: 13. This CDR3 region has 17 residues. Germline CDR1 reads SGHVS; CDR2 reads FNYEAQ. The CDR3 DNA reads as TGTGCCAGCAGCGCCCGGCCGAGCGCGGGAGGGCCCGGGGAGCTGTTTTTT. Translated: CASSARPSAGGPGELFF.

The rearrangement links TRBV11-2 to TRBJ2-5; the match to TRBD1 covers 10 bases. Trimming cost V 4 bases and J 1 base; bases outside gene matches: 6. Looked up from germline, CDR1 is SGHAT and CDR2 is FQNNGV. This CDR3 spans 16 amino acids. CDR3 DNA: TGTGCCAGCAGCTCGACAGGGGGCGCGGTCCAAGAGACCCAGTACTTC. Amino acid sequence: CASSSTGGAVQETQYF. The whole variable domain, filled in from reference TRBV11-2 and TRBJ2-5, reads EAGVAQSPRYKIIEKRQSVAFWCNPISGHATLYWYQQILGQGPKLLIQFQNNGVVDDSQLPKDRFSAERLKGVDSTLKIQPAKLEDSAVYLCASSSTGGAVQETQYFGPGTRLLVL.

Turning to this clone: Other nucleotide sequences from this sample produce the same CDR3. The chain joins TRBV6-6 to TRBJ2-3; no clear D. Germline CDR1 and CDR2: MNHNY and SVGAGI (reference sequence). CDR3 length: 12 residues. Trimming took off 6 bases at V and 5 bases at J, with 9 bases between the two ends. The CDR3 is CASRRLEDTQYF. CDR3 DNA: TGTGCCAGCAGACGGCTAGAAGATACGCAGTATTTT.

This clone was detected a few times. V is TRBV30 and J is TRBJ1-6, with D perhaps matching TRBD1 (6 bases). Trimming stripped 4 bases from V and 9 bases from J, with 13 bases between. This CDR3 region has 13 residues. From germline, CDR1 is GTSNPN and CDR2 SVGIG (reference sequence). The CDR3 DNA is TGTGCCTGGAAGGCAGGGGTCGGTTCACCCCTCCACTTT. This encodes CAWKAGVGSPLHF.

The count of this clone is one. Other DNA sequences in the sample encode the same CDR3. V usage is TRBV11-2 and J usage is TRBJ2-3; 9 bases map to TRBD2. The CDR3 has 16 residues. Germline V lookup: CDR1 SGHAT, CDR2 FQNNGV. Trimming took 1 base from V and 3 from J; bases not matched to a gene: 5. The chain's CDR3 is CASSLGAGGPTDTQYF. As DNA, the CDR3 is TGTGCCAGCAGCTTAGGAGCGGGAGGACCTACAGATACGCAGTATTTT.

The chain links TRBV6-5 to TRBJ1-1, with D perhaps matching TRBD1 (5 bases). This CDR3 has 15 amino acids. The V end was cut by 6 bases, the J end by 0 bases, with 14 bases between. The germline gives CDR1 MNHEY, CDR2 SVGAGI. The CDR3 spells CASRDRGHMNTEAFF. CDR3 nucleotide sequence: TGTGCCAGCAGGGATAGAGGACATATGAACACTGAAGCTTTCTTT.

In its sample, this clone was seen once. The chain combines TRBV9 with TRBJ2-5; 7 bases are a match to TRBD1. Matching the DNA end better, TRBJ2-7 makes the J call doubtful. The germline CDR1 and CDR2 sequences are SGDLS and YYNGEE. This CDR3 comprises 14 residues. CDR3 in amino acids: CASSTDRVSPEQYF. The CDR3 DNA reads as TGTGCCAGCAGCACAGACAGGGTTTCCCCCGAGCAGTACTTC.

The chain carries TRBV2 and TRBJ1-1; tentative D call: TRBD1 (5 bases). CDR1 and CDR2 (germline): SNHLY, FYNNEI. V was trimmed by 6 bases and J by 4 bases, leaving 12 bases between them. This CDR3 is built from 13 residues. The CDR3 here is CASSTQGFTEAFF. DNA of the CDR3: TGTGCCAGCAGCACCCAGGGTTTCACTGAAGCTTTCTTT.

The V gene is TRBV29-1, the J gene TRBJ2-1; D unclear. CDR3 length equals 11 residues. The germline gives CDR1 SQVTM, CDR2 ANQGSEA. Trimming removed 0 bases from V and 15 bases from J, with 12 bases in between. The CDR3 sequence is CSVEDNSARFF. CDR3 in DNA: TGCAGCGTTGAAGATAATTCGGCTAGGTTCTTC.

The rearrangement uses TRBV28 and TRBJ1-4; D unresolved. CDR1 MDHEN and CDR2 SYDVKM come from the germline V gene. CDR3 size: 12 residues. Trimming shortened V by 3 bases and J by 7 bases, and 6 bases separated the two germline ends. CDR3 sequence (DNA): TGTGCCAGCAGTTTGTTAGCTGAAAAACTGTTTTTT. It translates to CASSLLAEKLFF.

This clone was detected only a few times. CDR3 DNA: TGCGCCAGCAGCGCCGGGACTAGTTACGAGCAGTACTTC. Translated, it gives CASSAGTSYEQYF. The V gene is TRBV5-1, the J gene TRBJ2-7; 8 bases agree with TRBD2. J was trimmed by 4 bases and V by 4 bases; bases with no gene match: 4. Germline V CDR1 and CDR2: SGHRS, YFSETQ. The CDR3 length is 13 residues.

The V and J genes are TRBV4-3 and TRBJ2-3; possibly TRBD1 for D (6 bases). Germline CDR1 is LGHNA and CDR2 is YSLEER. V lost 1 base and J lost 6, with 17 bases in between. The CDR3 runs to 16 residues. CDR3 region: CASSQGDRTSADTQYF. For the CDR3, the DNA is TGCGCCAGCAGCCAAGGCGACAGGACCTCGGCTGATACGCAGTATTTT.

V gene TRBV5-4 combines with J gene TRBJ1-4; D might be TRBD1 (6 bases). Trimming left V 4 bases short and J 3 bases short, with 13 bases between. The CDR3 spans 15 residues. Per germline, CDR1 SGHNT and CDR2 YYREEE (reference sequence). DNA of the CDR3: TGTGCCAGCAGCCAACAGGGTACAGCTAATGAAAAACTGTTTTTT. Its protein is CASSQQGTANEKLFF. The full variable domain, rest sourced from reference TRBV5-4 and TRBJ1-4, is ETGVTQSPTHLIKTRGQQVTLRCSSQSGHNTVSWYQQALGQGPQFIFQYYREEENGRGNFPPRFSGLQFPNYSSELNVNALELDDSALYLCASSQQGTANEKLFFGSGTQLSVL.

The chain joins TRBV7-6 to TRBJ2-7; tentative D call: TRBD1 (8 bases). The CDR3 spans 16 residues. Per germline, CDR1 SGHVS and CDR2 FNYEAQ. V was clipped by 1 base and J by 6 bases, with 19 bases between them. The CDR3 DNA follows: TGTGCCAGCAGCTTAGGACCACAGGGGGGAGGGGGCGAGCAGTACTTC. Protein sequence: CASSLGPQGGGGEQYF.

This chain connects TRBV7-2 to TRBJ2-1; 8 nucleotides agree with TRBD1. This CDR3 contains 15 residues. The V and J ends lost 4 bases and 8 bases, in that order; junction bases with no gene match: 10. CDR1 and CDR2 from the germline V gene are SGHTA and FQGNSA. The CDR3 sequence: CASSWRPGGGDEQFF. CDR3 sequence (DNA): TGTGCCAGCAGCTGGAGGCCAGGGGGCGGGGATGAGCAGTTCTTC.

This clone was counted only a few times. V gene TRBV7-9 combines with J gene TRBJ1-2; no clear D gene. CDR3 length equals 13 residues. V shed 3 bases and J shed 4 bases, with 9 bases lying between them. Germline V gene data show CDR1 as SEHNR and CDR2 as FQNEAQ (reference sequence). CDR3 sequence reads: CASSFRDSYGYTF. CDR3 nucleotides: TGTGCCAGCAGCTTCCGGGATTCCTATGGCTACACCTTC.

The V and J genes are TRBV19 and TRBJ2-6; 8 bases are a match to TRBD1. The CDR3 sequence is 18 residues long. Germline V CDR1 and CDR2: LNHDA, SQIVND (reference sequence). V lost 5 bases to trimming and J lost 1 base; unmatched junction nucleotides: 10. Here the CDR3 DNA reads TGTGCCAGTAGTGGTCGGACAGGGAGGAATTCTGGGGCCAACGTCCTGACTTTC. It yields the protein CASSGRTGRNSGANVLTF.

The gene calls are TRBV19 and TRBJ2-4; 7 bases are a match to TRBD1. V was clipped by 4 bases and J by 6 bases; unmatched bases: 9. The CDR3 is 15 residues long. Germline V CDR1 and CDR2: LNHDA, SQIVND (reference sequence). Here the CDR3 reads CASSNPYRGRNIQYF. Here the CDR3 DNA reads TGTGCCAGTAGTAACCCCTACAGGGGTAGAAACATTCAGTACTTC.

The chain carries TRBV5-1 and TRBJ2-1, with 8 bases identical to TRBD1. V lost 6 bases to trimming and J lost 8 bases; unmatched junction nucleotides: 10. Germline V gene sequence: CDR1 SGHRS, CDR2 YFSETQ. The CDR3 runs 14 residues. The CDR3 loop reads CASIPGTGGDEQFF. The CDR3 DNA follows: TGCGCCAGCATCCCCGGGACAGGAGGCGATGAGCAGTTCTTC. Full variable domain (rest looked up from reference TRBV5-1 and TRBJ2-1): KAGVTQTPRYLIKTRGQQVTLSCSPISGHRSVSWYQQTPGQGLQFLFEYFSETQRNKGNFPGRFSGRQFSNSRSEMNVSTLELGDSALYLCASIPGTGGDEQFFGPGTRLTVL.

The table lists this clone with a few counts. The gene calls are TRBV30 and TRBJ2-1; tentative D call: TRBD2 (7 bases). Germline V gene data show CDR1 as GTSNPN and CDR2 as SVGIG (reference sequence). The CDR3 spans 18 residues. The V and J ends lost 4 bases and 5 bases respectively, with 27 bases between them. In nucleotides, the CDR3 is TGTGCCTGGAAAAGGTGGGGGTTAGGGGGGGCGAGAAACAATGAGCAGTTCTTC. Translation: CAWKRWGLGGARNNEQFF. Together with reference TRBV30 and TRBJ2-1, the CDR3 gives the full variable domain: SQTIHQWPATLVQPVGSPLSLECTVEGTSNPNLYWYRQAAGRGLQLLFYSVGIGQISSEVPQNLSASRPQDRQFILSSKKLLLSDSGFYLCAWKRWGLGGARNNEQFFGPGTRLTVL.

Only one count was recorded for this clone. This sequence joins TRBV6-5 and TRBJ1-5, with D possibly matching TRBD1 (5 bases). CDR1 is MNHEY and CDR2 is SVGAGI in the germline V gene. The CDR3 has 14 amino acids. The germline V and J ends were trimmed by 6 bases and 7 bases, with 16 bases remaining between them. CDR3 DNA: TGTGCCAGCAGCTATAGACAGACCGACCAGCCCCAGCATTTT. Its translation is CASSYRQTDQPQHF.